The clone carrying this T cell receptor beta chain was observed a few times. What it binds is unknown. The CDR3 loop spans 15 amino acids. CDR1 SGHRS and CDR2 YFSETQ come from the germline V gene. V was shortened by 0 bases and J by 6 bases, with 12 bases between the two germline ends. Antigen-specific CD4+ T cells were expanded with viral peptide pools in the ViraFEST assay before sequencing. After roughly 11 days in culture, the CD4+ T cells were isolated. PCR-confirmed SARS-CoV-2 infection occurred in the person between March and December 2020. The table came from immunoSEQ multiplex PCR; TCRdb's copy has only in-frame clones and leaves some out. The table includes tens of thousands of clones, 76% detected once. The sample belongs to a study of vaccination effects on CD4 cells after COVID-19.

This TCR derives from a human donor who had a prior SARS-CoV-2 infection. The chain joins TRBV5-1 to TRBJ1-4; D perhaps matches TRBD1 (6 bases). The material sequenced was CD4+ T cells from PBMCs cultured with SARS-CoV-2 spike peptides, taken before COVID-19 vaccination. The CDR3 region is CASSLGRGGDEKLFF. CDR3 sequence (DNA): TGCGCCAGCAGCTTGGGAAGAGGGGGAGATGAAAAACTGTTTTTT.